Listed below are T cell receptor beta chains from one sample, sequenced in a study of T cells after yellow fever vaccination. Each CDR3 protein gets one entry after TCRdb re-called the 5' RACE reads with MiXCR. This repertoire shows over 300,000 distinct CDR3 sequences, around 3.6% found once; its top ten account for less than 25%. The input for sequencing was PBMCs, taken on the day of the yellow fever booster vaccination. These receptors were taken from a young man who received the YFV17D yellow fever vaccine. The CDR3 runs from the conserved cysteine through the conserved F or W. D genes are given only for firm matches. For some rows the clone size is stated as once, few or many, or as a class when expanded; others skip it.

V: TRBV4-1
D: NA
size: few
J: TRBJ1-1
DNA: TGCGCCAGCAGCCGACAGATCATGAACACTGAAGCTTTCTTT
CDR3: CASSRQIMNTEAFF

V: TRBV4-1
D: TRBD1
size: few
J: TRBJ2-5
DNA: TGCGCCAGTAGCCAAAAAAGAGGGACAGCCCAAGCCCTGGCCCAGTACTTC
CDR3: CASSQKRGTAQALAQYF

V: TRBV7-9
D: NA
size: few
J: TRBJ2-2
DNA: TGTGCCAGCAGCTTAATCGGGCGTCACTGGAACACCGGGGAGCTGTTTTTT
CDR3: CASSLIGRHWNTGELFF

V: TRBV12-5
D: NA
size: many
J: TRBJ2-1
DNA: TGTGCTAGTGCCCTGTCCGGGGGCCACAATGAGCAGTTCTTC
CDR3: CASALSGGHNEQFF

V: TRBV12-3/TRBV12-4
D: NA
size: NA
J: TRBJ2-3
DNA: TGTGCCAGCACTACGGACCAGCAGGGTACGCAGTATTTT
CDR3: CASTTDQQGTQYF

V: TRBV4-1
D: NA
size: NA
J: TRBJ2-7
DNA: TGCGCCAGCAGCCAAGCTCCTGGCGGGGGCCAGTACGAGCAGTACTTC
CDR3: CASSQAPGGGQYEQYF

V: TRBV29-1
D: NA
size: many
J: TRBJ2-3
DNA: TGCAGCGTCTCGGGGGACACAGATACGCAGTATTTT
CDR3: CSVSGDTDTQYF

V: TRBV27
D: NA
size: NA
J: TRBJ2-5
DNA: TGTGCCAGCAGTTTCCGACCGCCCGCCATCCAAGAGACCCAGTACTTC
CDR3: CASSFRPPAIQETQYF

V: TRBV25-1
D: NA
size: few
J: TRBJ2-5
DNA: TGTGCCAGCAGTGAAGGGGTCCTTGGGACCCAGTACTTC
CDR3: CASSEGVLGTQYF

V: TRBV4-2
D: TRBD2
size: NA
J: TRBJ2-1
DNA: TGTGCCAGCAGCCAAGAATGGGCTGCGGGGGGTCATGGGGATGAGCAGTTCTTC
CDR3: CASSQEWAAGGHGDEQFF

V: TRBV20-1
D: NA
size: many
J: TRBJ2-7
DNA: TGCAGTGCGAAACAGGGACTACCCTACGAGCAGTACTTC
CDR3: CSAKQGLPYEQYF

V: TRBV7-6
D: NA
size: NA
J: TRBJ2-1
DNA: TGTGCCAGCAGCCCGACACGTTACAATGAGCAGTTCTTC
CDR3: CASSPTRYNEQFF

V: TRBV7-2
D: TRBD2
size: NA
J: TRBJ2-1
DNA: TGTGCCAGCAGCGAACTCGGCCTAGCGGTCTACAATGAGCAGTTCTTC
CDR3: CASSELGLAVYNEQFF

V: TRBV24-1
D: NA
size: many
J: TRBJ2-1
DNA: TGTGCCACCAGTGAAAGCGTCAATGAGCAGTTCTTC
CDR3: CATSESVNEQFF

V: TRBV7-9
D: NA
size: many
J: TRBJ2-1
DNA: TGTGCCAGCAGCTTAGAGGGGACTGAGCAGTTCTTC
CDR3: CASSLEGTEQFF

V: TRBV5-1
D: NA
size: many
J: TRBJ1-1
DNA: TGCGCCAGCAGCTCGGATATGTTAAGCACTGAAGCTTTCTTT
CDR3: CASSSDMLSTEAFF

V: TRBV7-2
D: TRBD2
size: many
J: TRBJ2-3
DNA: TGTGCCAGCAGCTTAAGCGGGGGGAACACAGATACGCAGTATTTT
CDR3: CASSLSGGNTDTQYF

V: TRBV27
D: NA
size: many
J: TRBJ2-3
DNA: TGTGCCAGCAGCCATTCGCAGTCCCAGAGGAGCACAGATACGCAGTATTTT
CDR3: CASSHSQSQRSTDTQYF

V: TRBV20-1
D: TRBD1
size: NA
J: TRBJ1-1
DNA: TGCAGTGCTAGTTTCCCTCTACAGGGGCGGCCTGAAGCTTTCTTT
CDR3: CSASFPLQGRPEAFF